These 27 T cell receptor beta chains originate from one sample sequenced in a study of Graves' ophthalmopathy and Graves' hyperthyroidism. CDR3 regions of TCR beta were amplified from RNA transcripts. First-round RT-PCR used HTBI primers; second-round multiplex PCR followed. TCRdb redid the calling of the multiplex PCR reads with MiXCR, one entry per CDR3 protein. The data hold roughly 500,000 distinct CDR3 sequences, with roughly 14% observed a single time. The specimen sequenced was blood. These receptors were taken from a woman in her 30s with Graves' ophthalmopathy.

The rearrangement links TRBV6-5 to TRBJ1-1; D call uncertain. The CDR3 covers 12 residues. V gave up 4 bases and J gave up 11 bases, with 14 bases separating them. CDR1 is MNHEY, CDR2 SVGAGI, per germline. The CDR3 DNA reads as TGTGCCAGCAGTTCGGTTGGCAGGAGGGCTTTCTTT. It yields the protein CASSSVGRRAFF.

This chain uses TRBV20-1 with TRBJ2-5; 11 nucleotides match TRBD2. Germline trimming cut 2 bases from V and 5 bases from J; bases unmatched to any gene: 10. The germline gives CDR1 DFQATT, CDR2 SNEGSKA (reference sequence). The CDR3 consists of 16 residues. Here the CDR3 DNA reads TGCAGTGCTAGACGACTTAGCGGGGGGGTCGGGGAGACCCAGTACTTC. Amino acids: CSARRLSGGVGETQYF.

This clonotype was recorded at least ten times. CDR3 loop: CASLTGGDGETQYF. The CDR3 DNA reads TGTGCCTCTCTCACCGGAGGGGATGGGGAGACCCAGTACTTC. The J gene is TRBJ2-5, the V gene TRBV12-3 or TRBV12-4; possibly TRBD2 for D (6 bases). Trimming cost V 11 bases and J 5 bases, with 21 bases left between them. The CDR3 runs 14 residues.

This clonotype was observed many times. This sequence joins TRBV6-5 and TRBJ1-1; the D gene is possibly TRBD1 (5 bases). V was cut by 5 bases and J by 2 bases, with 15 bases left in between. CDR1 is MNHEY and CDR2 is SVGAGI in the germline V gene. The CDR3 length is 15 residues. CDR3 in amino acids: CASSQYLGGNTEAFF. Here the CDR3 DNA reads TGTGCCAGCAGTCAGTATCTCGGGGGAAACACTGAAGCTTTCTTT.

This clonotype was picked up many times. The V gene is TRBV12-3 or TRBV12-4, the J gene TRBJ2-7; D remains ambiguous. V was cut by 2 bases and J by 0 bases, with 8 bases left in between. CDR3 size: 14 residues. The CDR3 is CASSLFSDSYEQYF. The CDR3 nucleotides are TGTGCCAGCAGTTTATTCAGCGACTCCTACGAGCAGTACTTC.

This clonotype occurred many times. The chain links TRBV12-3 or TRBV12-4 to TRBJ2-7; TRBD2 is a possible D gene (7 bases). V lost 7 bases, J lost 3 bases, and 19 bases lay in between. The CDR3 has 15 residues. In DNA, the CDR3 is TGTGCCAGCACCCGAAGAGGGGGGGACTTCTACGAGCAGTACTTC. It is translated as CASTRRGGDFYEQYF.

This clonotype was recorded at least ten times. The V and J genes are TRBV28 and TRBJ2-5, with D uncertain. This CDR3 is 14 amino acids long. CDR1 and CDR2 (germline): MDHEN, SYDVKM. Trimming shortened V by 6 bases and J by 3 bases, and 14 bases separated the two germline ends. In nucleotides, the CDR3 is TGTGCCAGCAGCCCCCATAGGGTAAAAGAGACCCAGTACTTC. This codes for CASSPHRVKETQYF.

This clonotype was detected ten times or more. This chain links TRBV15 with TRBJ1-2; the match to TRBD1 covers 8 bases. The V segment lost 6 bases and the J segment 5 bases; nucleotides outside the gene matches: 11. This CDR3 region has 15 residues. Germline V CDR1 and CDR2: LNHNV, YYDKDF (reference sequence). CDR3 bases: TGTGCCACCAGTCCTTTCAGGGACAGGAAGTATGGCTACACCTTC. This translates into CATSPFRDRKYGYTF.

V usage is TRBV5-1 and J usage is TRBJ2-7; 8 positions match TRBD1. CDR3 length: 15 amino acids. Germline V CDR1 and CDR2: SGHRS, YFSETQ. The V and J ends lost 0 bases and 1 base, in that order; junction bases with no gene match: 3. DNA of the CDR3: TGCGCCAGCAGCTTGGGGGACAGGCGGTCCTACGAGCAGTACTTC. Translated: CASSLGDRRSYEQYF.

This clonotype has ten or more counts. This CDR3 is CASSEGVTEAFF. In DNA, the CDR3 is TGTGCCAGCAGTGAAGGAGTCACTGAAGCTTTCTTT. The V call is TRBV6-1, the J call TRBJ1-1; D call uncertain. Per the germline V gene, CDR1 is MNHNS and CDR2 is SASEGT. There are 12 residues in the CDR3. V shed 1 base and J shed 4 bases, with 4 bases lying between them.

The sample holds many counts of this clonotype. The rearrangement joins TRBV7-8 to TRBJ2-5; tentative D call: TRBD2 (5 bases). Trimming left V 0 bases short and J 1 base short, with 12 bases between. The CDR3 is made up of 16 amino acids. Germline loops: CDR1 SGHVS, CDR2 FQNEAQ. This CDR3 reads CASSLARSVFQETQYF. CDR3 DNA sequence: TGTGCCAGCAGCTTAGCCCGTAGCGTTTTCCAAGAGACCCAGTACTTC.

This clonotype was counted many times. The V call is TRBV28, the J call TRBJ2-7, with D possibly TRBD1 on 6 matching bases. The CDR3 is made up of 15 amino acids. Trimming took 2 bases from V and 5 from J, leaving 16 bases between them. CDR1 and CDR2 (germline): MDHEN, SYDVKM. The CDR3 DNA sequence: TGTGCCAGCAGTTTACCCCTTGCAGGGGACCACGAGCAGTACTTC. It codes for CASSLPLAGDHEQYF.

There are many counts of this clonotype. This chain links TRBV6-1 with TRBJ2-7, with 9 positions matching TRBD1. Germline CDR1 MNHNS, CDR2 SASEGT. V shed 6 bases and J 2 bases; nucleotides not matched to a gene: 8. The CDR3 length is 15 residues. CDR3 sequence: CASRTSGTGTYEQYF. The CDR3 region has the DNA TGTGCCAGCAGGACTTCCGGGACAGGGACCTACGAGCAGTACTTC.

Details on this clonotype: At one of its ends the junction is not consistent with the germline gene, which may arise from a read error. The chain carries TRBV28 and TRBJ2-4, with 7 bases aligning to TRBD2. CDR3 size: 17 residues. Germline loops: CDR1 MDHEN, CDR2 SYDVKM. This chain's CDR3 is CASSSPGGGSLGDIKYF. The CDR3 DNA reads TGTGCCAGCAGCTCACCGGGTGGCGGGAGTTTAGGAGACATTAAGTACTTC.

This clonotype was seen a handful of times. The rearrangement links TRBV7-8 to TRBJ1-1, with D perhaps TRBD1 (5 bases). CDR3 length: 13 amino acids. Trimming took off 5 bases at V and 6 bases at J, with 13 bases between the two ends. The germline V gene has CDR1 SGHVS and CDR2 FQNEAQ. CDR3 loop: CASSPGGGAEAFF. The CDR3 DNA reads TGTGCCAGCAGCCCCGGCGGGGGAGCTGAAGCTTTCTTT.

In its sample, this clonotype was seen many times. This sequence joins TRBV6-4 and TRBJ2-7, with D possibly matching TRBD1 (6 bases). In germline, CDR1 is MRHNA, CDR2 SNTAGT. This CDR3 is built from 12 residues. Trimming cost V 6 bases and J 3 bases, with 9 bases left between them. The CDR3 loop reads CASSTQGYEQYF. CDR3 nucleotide sequence: TGTGCCAGCAGCACACAGGGCTACGAGCAGTACTTC.

V usage is TRBV12-3 or TRBV12-4 and J usage is TRBJ1-2; D is unresolved. V was cut by 4 bases and J by 4 bases, with 13 bases left in between. CDR3 length: 14 amino acids. DNA of the CDR3: TGTGCCAGCAGTTACTTTGACGGAGTCTATGGCTACACCTTC. Translation: CASSYFDGVYGYTF.

This clonotype was counted ten times or more. The genes are TRBV5-1 and TRBJ1-5, with unresolved D. CDR1 and CDR2 (germline): SGHRS, YFSETQ. Trimming pared 0 bases from V and 10 bases from J, leaving 17 bases between. This CDR3 region has 15 residues. For the CDR3, the DNA is TGCGCCAGCAGCTTGGACGGAAGCGATGTGGAACCCCAGCATTTT. It codes for CASSLDGSDVEPQHF.

This clonotype appeared many times. DNA for the CDR3: TGTGCCTGGAGTGCACAGGGGGAATATGGCTACACCTTC. Residues: CAWSAQGEYGYTF. The rearrangement joins TRBV30 to TRBJ1-2; 8 nucleotides agree with TRBD1. The CDR3 contains 13 residues. CDR1 is GTSNPN, CDR2 SVGIG, per germline (reference sequence). Germline trimming cut 1 base from V and 5 bases from J; bases unmatched to any gene: 3.

This clonotype was counted at least ten times. This chain uses TRBV6-5 with TRBJ1-1; D remains unclear. V lost 6 bases and J lost 0, with 8 bases in between. This CDR3 comprises 13 residues. Germline V gene data show CDR1 as MNHEY and CDR2 as SVGAGI. The chain's CDR3 is CASSYSLNTEAFF. Written as DNA, the CDR3 is TGTGCCAGCAGCTACAGCTTGAACACTGAAGCTTTCTTT.

Many counts were recorded for this clonotype. The gene calls are TRBV4-1 and TRBJ1-1; 9 bases are shared with TRBD1. The CDR3 has 16 amino acids. Germline V gene sequence: CDR1 MGHRA, CDR2 YSYEKL. Trimming at V came to 4 bases and at J to 6 bases, leaving 12 bases not matched to a gene. The CDR3 DNA is TGCGCCAGCAGCCGAAACTTACAGGGGGCGAAGGCTGAAGCTTTCTTT. This translates into CASSRNLQGAKAEAFF.

This clonotype occurred a few times. This chain uses TRBV4-1 with TRBJ1-3; D uncertain. The CDR3 loop spans 18 amino acids. Germline V lookup: CDR1 MGHRA, CDR2 YSYEKL. Trimming removed 1 base at V and 0 bases at J, with 16 bases between. The CDR3 region has the DNA TGCGCCAGCAGCCAAGCGTGGAGAACGGAGAGCTCTGGAAACACCATATATTTT. The encoded protein is CASSQAWRTESSGNTIYF.

This clonotype occurred a few times. Just one base apart from a much larger clone, this may be a read error. The CDR3 DNA reads as TGTGCCAGCAATACAGGGGTACAAGAGACCAAGTACTTC. It translates to CASNTGVQETKYF. J is TRBJ2-5 and V is TRBV2, with TRBD1 identical over 7 bases. Germline V gene sequence: CDR1 SNHLY, CDR2 FYNNEI. The CDR3 totals 13 residues.

This clonotype was picked up a small number of times. V usage is TRBV6-1 and J usage is TRBJ1-1; 11 positions match TRBD1. The CDR3 has 17 amino acids. V shed 5 bases and J 1 base; nucleotides not matched to a gene: 9. The germline CDR1 and CDR2 sequences are MNHNS and SASEGT. CDR3 protein: CASSQSPGTGGNTEAFF. As DNA, the CDR3 is TGTGCCAGCAGTCAGAGCCCCGGGACAGGGGGGAACACTGAAGCTTTCTTT.

The gene calls are TRBV9 and TRBJ2-5; weak D call: TRBD1 (7 bases). V lost 3 bases and J lost 4, with 16 bases in between. The germline CDR1 and CDR2 sequences are SGDLS and YYNGEE. The CDR3 extends over 15 amino acids. The CDR3 sequence is CASSAHRGLGETQYF. As DNA, the CDR3 is TGTGCCAGCAGCGCGCACAGGGGACTCGGAGAGACCCAGTACTTC.

There are many counts of this clonotype. The chain uses TRBV10-2 and TRBJ2-7; possible D gene TRBD2, 6 bases. Germline lookup yields CDR1 WSHSY and CDR2 SAAADI. V lost 8 bases to trimming and J lost 3 bases, with 20 bases between them. The CDR3 is 15 amino acids. The DNA for the CDR3 is TGCGCCAGCCGCTACCAGGACTACTCAGGCTACGAGCAGTACTTC. It is translated as CASRYQDYSGYEQYF.

This clonotype was counted only a few times. The chain couples TRBV28 to TRBJ1-6, with a possible D match to TRBD1 (6 bases). CDR3 size: 18 residues. Per the germline V gene, CDR1 is MDHEN and CDR2 is SYDVKM. V was shortened by 3 bases and J by 0 bases, with 15 bases between the two germline ends. The CDR3 region has the DNA TGTGCCAGCAGTTTCGACTACAGGGAAAGCTCCTATAATTCACCCCTCCACTTT. Translating it yields CASSFDYRESSYNSPLHF.